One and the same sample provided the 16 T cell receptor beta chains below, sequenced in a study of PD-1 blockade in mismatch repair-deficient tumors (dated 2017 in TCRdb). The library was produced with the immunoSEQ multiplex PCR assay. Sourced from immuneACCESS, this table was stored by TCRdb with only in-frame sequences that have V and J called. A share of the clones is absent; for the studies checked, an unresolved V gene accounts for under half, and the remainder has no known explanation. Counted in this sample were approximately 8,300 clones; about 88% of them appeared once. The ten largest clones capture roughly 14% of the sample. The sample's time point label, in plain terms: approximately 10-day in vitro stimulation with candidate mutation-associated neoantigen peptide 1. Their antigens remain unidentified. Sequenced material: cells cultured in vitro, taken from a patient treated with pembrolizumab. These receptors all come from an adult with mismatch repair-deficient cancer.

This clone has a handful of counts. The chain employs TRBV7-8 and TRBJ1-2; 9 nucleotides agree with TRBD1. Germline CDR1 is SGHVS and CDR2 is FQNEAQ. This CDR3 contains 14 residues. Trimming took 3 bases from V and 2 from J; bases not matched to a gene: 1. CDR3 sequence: CASSFGQGNYGYTF. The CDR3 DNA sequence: TGTGCCAGCAGCTTCGGACAGGGGAACTATGGCTACACCTTC.

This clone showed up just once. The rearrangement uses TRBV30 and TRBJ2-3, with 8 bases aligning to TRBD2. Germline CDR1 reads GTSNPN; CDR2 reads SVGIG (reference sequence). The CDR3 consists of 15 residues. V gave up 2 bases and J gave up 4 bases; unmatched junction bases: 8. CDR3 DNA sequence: TGTGCCTGGAGTTTGACTAGCGCGGTGGCAGATACGCAGTATTTT. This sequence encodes CAWSLTSAVADTQYF.

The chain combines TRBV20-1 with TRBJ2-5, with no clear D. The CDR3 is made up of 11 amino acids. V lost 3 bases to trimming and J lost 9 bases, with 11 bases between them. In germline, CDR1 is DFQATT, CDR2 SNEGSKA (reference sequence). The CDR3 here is CSARVLGAQYF. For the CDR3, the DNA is TGCAGTGCTAGGGTCCTTGGGGCCCAGTACTTC.

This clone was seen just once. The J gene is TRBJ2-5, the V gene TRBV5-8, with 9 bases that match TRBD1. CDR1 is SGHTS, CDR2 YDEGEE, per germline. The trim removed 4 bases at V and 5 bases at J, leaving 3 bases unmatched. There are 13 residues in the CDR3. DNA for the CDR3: TGTGCCAGCAGCCGGGACAGGGCTGAGACCCAGTACTTC. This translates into CASSRDRAETQYF.

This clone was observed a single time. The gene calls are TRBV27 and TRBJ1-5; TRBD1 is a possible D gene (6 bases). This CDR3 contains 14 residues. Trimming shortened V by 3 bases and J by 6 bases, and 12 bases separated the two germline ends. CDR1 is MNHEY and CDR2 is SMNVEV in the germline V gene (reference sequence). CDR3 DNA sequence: TGTGCCAGCAGTTTTCTGGGGGGCGGTCAGCCCCAGCATTTT. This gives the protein CASSFLGGGQPQHF.

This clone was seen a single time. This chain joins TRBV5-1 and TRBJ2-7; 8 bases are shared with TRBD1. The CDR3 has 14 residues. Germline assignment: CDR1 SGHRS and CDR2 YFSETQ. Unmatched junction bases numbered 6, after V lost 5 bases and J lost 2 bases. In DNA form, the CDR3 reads TGCGCCAGCAGGAAGACAGGGGCAGCCTACGAGCAGTACTTC. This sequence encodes CASRKTGAAYEQYF.

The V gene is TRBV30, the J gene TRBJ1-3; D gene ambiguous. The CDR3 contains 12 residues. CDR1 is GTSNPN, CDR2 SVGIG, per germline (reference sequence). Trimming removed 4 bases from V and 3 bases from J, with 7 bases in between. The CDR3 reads CAWKGVGNTIYF. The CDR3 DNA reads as TGTGCCTGGAAGGGCGTTGGAAACACCATATATTTT.

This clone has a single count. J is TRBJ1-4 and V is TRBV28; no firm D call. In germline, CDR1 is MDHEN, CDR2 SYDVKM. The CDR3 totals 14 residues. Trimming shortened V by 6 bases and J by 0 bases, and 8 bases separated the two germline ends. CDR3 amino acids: CASSRLATNEKLFF. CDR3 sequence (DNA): TGTGCCAGCAGCAGACTTGCAACTAATGAAAAACTGTTTTTT.

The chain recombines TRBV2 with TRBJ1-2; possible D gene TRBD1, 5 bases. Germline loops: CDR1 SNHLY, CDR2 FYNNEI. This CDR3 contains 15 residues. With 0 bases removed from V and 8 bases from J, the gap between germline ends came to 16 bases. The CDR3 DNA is TGTGCCAGCAGTGAAGCGCCGGGACGTGAGGAGGGCTACACCTTC. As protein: CASSEAPGREEGYTF.

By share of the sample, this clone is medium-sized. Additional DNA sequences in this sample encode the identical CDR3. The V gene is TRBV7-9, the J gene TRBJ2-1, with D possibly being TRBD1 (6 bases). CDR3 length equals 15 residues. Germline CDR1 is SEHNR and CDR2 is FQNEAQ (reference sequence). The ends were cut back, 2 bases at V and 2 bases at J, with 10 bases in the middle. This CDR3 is CASSLTQGTYNEQFF. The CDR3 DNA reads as TGTGCCAGCAGCTTAACGCAGGGGACCTACAATGAGCAGTTCTTC.

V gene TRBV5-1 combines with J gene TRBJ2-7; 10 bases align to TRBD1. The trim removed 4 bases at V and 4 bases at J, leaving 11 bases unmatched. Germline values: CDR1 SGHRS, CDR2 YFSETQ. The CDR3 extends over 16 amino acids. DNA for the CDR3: TGCGCCAGCAGCCCCCGGGACAGGGGCTCCAATTACGAGCAGTACTTC. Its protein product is CASSPRDRGSNYEQYF.

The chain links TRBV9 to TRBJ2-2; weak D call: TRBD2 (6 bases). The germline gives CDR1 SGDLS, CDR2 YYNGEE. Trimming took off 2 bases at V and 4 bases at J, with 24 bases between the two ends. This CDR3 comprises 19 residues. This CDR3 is CASSVGGAGPQRGTGELFF. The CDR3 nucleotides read TGTGCCAGCAGCGTGGGGGGAGCAGGTCCACAAAGGGGCACCGGGGAGCTGTTTTTT.

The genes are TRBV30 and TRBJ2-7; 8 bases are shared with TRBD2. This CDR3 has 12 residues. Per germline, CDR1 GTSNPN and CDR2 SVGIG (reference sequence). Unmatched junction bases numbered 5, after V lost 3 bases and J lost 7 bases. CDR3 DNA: TGTGCCTGGAGACAGGGACTAGGGGAGCAGTACTTC. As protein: CAWRQGLGEQYF.

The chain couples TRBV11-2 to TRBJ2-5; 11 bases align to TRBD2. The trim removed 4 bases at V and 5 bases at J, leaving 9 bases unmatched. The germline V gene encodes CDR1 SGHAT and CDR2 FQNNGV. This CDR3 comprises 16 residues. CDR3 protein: CASSSTLSGREETQYF. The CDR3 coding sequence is TGTGCCAGCAGCTCCACCCTTAGCGGGAGGGAGGAGACCCAGTACTTC.

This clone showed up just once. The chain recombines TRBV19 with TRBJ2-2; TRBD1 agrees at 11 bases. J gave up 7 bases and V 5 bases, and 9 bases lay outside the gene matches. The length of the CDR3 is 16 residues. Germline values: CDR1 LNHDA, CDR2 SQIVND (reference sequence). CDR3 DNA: TGTGCCAGTAGTCTACCTGGACAGGGGGCTATCGGGGAGCTGTTTTTT. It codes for CASSLPGQGAIGELFF.

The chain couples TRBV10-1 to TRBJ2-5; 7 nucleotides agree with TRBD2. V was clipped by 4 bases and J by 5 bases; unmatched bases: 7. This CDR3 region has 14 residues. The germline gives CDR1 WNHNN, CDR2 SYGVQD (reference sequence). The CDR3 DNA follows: TGCGCCAGCAGTGTTGCGGGAGAAGTTGAGACCCAGTACTTC. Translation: CASSVAGEVETQYF.